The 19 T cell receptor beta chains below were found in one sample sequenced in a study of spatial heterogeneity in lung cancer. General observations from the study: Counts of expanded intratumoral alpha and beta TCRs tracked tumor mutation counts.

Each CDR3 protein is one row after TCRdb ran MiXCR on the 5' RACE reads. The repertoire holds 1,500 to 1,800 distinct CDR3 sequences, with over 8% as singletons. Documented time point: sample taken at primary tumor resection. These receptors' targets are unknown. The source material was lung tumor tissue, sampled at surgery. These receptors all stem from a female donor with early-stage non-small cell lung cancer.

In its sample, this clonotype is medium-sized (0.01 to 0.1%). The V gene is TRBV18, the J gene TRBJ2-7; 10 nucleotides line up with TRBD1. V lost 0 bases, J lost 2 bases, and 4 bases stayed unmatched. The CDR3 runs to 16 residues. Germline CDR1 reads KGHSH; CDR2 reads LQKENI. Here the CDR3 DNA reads TGTGCCAGCTCACCACCGGGACAGGGGTTGACCTACGAGCAGTACTTC. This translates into CASSPPGQGLTYEQYF.

CDR3 nucleotides: TGTGCCACACACAGGGATAATGAAAAACTGTTTTTT. Translated: CATHRDNEKLFF. This rearrangement joins TRBV12-3 or TRBV12-4 to TRBJ1-4, with D possibly matching TRBD1 (6 bases). Trimming took off 10 bases at V and 4 bases at J, with 10 bases between the two ends. The CDR3 extends over 12 amino acids.

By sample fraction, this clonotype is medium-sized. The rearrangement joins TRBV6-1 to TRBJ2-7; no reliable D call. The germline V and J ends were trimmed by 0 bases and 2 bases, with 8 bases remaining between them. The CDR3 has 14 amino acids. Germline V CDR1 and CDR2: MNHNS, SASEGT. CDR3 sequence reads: CASSEALGPYEQYF. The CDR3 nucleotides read TGTGCCAGCAGTGAAGCGCTAGGACCCTACGAGCAGTACTTC.

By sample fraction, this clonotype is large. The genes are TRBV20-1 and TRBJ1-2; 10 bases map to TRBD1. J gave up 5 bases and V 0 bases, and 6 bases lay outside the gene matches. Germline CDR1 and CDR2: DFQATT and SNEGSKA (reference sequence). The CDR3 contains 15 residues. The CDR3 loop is CSARDALDRGYGYTF. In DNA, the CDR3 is TGCAGTGCTAGAGATGCCCTGGACAGGGGGTATGGCTACACCTTC.

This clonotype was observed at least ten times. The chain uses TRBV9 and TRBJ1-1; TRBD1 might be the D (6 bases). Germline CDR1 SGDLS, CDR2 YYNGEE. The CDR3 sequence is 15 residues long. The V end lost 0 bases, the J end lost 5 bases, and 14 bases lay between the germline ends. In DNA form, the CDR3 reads TGTGCCAGCAGCGTAGATGGAGGGGGAGGGACTGAAGCTTTCTTT. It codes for CASSVDGGGGTEAFF.

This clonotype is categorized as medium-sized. The DNA of the CDR3 is TGTGCCAGCAGGTCCGCTATCGTCGTGGTGGGAAAGAATCAGCCCCAGCATTTT. Its protein product is CASRSAIVVVGKNQPQHF. The J gene is TRBJ1-5, the V gene TRBV6-6, with D hard to call. The V end lost 6 bases, the J end lost 4 bases, and 25 bases lay between the germline ends. Germline values: CDR1 MNHNY, CDR2 SVGAGI (reference sequence). This CDR3 is 18 amino acids long.

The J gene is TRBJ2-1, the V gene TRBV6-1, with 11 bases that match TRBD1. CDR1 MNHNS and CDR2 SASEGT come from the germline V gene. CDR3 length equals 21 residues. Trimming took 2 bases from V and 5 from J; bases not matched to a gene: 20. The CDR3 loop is CASSEWGQGVFSDGPNNEQFF. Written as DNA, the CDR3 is TGTGCCAGCAGTGAATGGGGACAGGGGGTTTTCAGTGATGGACCGAACAATGAGCAGTTCTTC.

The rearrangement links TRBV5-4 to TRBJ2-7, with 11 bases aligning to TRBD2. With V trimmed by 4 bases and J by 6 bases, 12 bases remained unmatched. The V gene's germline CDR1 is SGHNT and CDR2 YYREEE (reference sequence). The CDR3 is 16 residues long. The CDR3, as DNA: TGTGCCAGCAGCCCAGGGACTAGCGGATGGGGAGGCGAGCAGTACTTC. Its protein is CASSPGTSGWGGEQYF.

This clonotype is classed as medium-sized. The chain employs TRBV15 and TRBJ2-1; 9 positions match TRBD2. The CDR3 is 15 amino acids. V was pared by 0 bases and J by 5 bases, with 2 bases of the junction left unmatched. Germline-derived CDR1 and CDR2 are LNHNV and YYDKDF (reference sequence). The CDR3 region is CATSRELAGHNEQFF. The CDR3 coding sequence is TGTGCCACCAGCAGAGAACTAGCGGGCCACAATGAGCAGTTCTTC.

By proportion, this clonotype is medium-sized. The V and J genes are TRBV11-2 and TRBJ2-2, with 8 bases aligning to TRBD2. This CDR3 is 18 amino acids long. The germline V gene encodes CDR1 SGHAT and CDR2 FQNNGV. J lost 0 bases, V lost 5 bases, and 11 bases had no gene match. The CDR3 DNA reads TGTGCCAGCAGCCCCGGACTAGCTACGGGGTCGAACACCGGGGAGCTGTTTTTT. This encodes CASSPGLATGSNTGELFF.

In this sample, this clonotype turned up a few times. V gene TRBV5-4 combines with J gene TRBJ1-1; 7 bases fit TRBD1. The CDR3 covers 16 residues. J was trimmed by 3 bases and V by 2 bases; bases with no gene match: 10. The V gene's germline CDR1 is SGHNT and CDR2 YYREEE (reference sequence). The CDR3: CASSLQGLRIDTEAFF. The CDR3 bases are TGTGCCAGCAGCTTACAGGGGCTGAGAATCGACACTGAAGCTTTCTTT.

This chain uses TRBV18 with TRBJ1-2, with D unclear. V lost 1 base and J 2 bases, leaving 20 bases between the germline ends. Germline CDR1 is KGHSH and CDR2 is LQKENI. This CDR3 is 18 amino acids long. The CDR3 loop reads CASSPQFPLPGMNYGYTF. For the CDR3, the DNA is TGTGCCAGCTCACCACAATTCCCCCTCCCGGGCATGAACTATGGCTACACCTTC.

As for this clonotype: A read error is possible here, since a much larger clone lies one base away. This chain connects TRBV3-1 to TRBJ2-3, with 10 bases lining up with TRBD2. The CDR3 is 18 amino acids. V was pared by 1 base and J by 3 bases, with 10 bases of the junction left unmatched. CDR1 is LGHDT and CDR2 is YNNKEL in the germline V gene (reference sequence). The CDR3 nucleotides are TGTGCCAGCAGCCAAGCTGAAACCCTAGCGGGGGATACAGATACGCAGTATTTT. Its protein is CASSQAETLAGDTDTQYF.

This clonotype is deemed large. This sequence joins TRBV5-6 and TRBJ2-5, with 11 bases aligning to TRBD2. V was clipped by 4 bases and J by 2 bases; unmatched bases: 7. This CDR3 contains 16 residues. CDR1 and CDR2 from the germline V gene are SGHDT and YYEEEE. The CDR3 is CASSPILAGVQETQYF. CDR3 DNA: TGTGCCAGCAGCCCAATACTAGCGGGGGTACAAGAGACCCAGTACTTC.

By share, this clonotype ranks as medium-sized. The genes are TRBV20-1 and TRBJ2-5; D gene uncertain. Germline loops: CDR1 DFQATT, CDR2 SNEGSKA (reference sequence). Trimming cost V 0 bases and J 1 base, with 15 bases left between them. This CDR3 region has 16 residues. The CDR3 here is CSARDYSKLPQETQYF. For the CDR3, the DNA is TGCAGTGCTAGAGATTACAGTAAACTCCCCCAAGAGACCCAGTACTTC.

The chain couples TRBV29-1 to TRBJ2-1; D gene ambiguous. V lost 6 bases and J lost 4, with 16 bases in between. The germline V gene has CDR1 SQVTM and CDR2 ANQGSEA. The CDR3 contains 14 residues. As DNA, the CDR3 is TGCAGCGTACCTAGTCGGACCAGTTACAATGAGCAGTTCTTC. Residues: CSVPSRTSYNEQFF.

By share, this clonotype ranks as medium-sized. CDR3 region: CASSPPSTDTQYF. The CDR3 nucleotides read TGTGCCAGCTCACCACCGAGCACAGATACGCAGTATTTT. The genes are TRBV18 and TRBJ2-3, with D hard to call. V lost 0 bases and J lost 0, with 1 base in between. The CDR3 has 13 amino acids. CDR1 is KGHSH, CDR2 LQKENI, per germline.

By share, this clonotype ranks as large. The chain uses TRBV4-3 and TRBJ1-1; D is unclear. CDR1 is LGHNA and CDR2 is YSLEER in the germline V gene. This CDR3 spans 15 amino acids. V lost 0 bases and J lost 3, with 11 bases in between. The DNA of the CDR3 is TGCGCCAGCAGCCAAGAAATGGTCTCTTACACTGAAGCTTTCTTT. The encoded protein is CASSQEMVSYTEAFF.

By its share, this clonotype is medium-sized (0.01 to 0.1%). The CDR3 nucleotides are TGTGCCAGCAGCCGTACTAGCGGGGGACCCCCTGCCTACAATGAGCAGTTCTTC. It translates to CASSRTSGGPPAYNEQFF. The chain employs TRBV7-7 and TRBJ2-1; 11 positions match TRBD2. The CDR3 sequence is 18 residues long. Germline-derived CDR1 and CDR2 are SSHAT and FNYEAQ (reference sequence). The V gene end was trimmed by 5 bases and the J gene end by 2 bases; junction bases not matched to a gene: 11.